This T cell receptor (beta chain) appears in the sequencing data of a study of Ad26.COV2.S vaccination and SARS-CoV-2 variants. Study as a whole: Donor had been placed in the Ad26.COV2.S arm of the COV1001 trial. The authors gave Ad26.COV2.S intramuscularly, either once or twice 56 days apart.

Findings of the study overall: Reportedly, after vaccination the spike-specific CD8+ and CD4+ T cell responses displayed substantial breadth.

The treatment denotes: 19 received Ad26.COV2.S at low or high dose, single or two shots; about 5 received placebo; per-sample allocation not given. Repertoires come from day 63 after the first vaccine or placebo injection. TCRdb's table, derived via immunoSEQ multiplex PCR, lists solely in-frame clones and lacks some. The sample has fewer than 900,000 clones, roughly 90% seen once. Regarding this clone: The antigen is unknown.

Trimming left V 2 bases short and J 5 bases short, with 22 bases between. The germline CDR1 and CDR2 sequences are KGHSH and LQKENI. The CDR3 is 17 amino acids. The chain joins TRBV18 to TRBJ2-7; possible D gene TRBD1, 5 bases. This sample comprised peripheral blood, obtained in a trial of Ad26.COV2.S vaccine versus placebo. This clonotype was sampled from a person aged 18-65 years who received the Ad26.COV2.S COVID-19 vaccine or a placebo. CDR3 nucleotides: TGTGCCAGCTCACCATTTGCCCCCGAGGCAGGGCCTAACGAGCAGTACTTC. Translation: CASSPFAPEAGPNEQYF.